What follows describes a single TCR beta chain. No cognate antigen has been identified for it. No base quality information exists; no much larger clone differs at one position. The germline V gene (reference sequence) supplies CDR1 MNHNY and CDR2 SVGAGI. The CDR3 measures 13 amino acids from cysteine to phenylalanine. Solely the CDR3 DNA is kept, with 39 bases framed from the first base. Trimming removed 0 bases from V and 8 bases from J, leaving 10 bases between the germline ends. The data are from a study of early stage breast cancer tumors (TCRdb year 2017). About the full investigation: Of the approximately 15 invasive breast tumors, around twelve were found to be estrogen receptor-positive, progesterone receptor-positive and HER2-negative. Of the 12 ER+/PR+/HER2- tumors, eight were classified as invasive ductal carcinomas and four as invasive lobular carcinomas. On average, each sample had about 9.9-fold read coverage. The samples as a whole yielded 2 million to 3 million detected templates, corresponding to some 1 million unique clonotypes. General study outcomes and caveats: Sequencing bulk genomic DNA from unsorted cells could not capture chain pairing or functional markers like CD4, CD8 and FOXP3. Because the cohort was small, analysis by tumor subtype was not possible. Enriched TCRB sequences shared across patients were mostly commonly generated sequences, unlikely to play an important role in the tumor microenvironment. Repertoires from blood and normal breast were more alike than repertoires from blood and tumor, and in about 90% of the 16 patients, comparing each tissue with blood separated tumor from normal. Tumors showed 2 to 2.5-fold higher T cell density and higher clonality than adjacent normal breast tissue.

Each sample was amplified in two independent genomic DNA replicates, using approximately 0.5 ug for blood and roughly 1.5 ug for tumor or normal breast. TCRB sequencing of genomic DNA was carried out with the ImmunoSeq Intro kit according to the manufacturer's instructions. The multiplex PCR ran for around 33 cycles using proprietary primers and spike-in control sequences for absolute quantification. An 87-bp fragment spanning the CDR3 and flanking V and J genes was sequenced with single-end 150-bp reads. Each lane of an Illumina MiSeq running version 3.0 chemistry carried seven multiplexed samples, with two replicates apiece. The source study handled its data this way. The vendor's proprietary pipeline handled the raw data processing, merging both replicates into a single result for each sample. To define clonotypes, the study grouped productive rearrangements that shared the V-gene family, CDR3 amino acid sequence and J-gene segment. Clonality was computed as 1 minus the normalized Shannon entropy (Pielou evenness) of TCRB abundances. T cell density was estimated as total templates divided by the number of input cells, with the number of input cells inferred from the DNA input amount. Recon with default parameters was used to estimate total repertoire diversity and clonality. Tumor-enriched clonotypes were defined as having over 0.1% abundance in tumor and at least 32-fold higher abundance than in normal breast. TCRdb provides this immuneACCESS table in a form limited to in-frame rearrangements. Some clones are lacking; in checked studies, under half of them reflect an unresolved V gene, and why the rest are absent is not known. V and J calls and clone size are those listed in that table; D and trimming were worked out from the DNA. This sample lists 70,000 or so clones; approximately 80% were detected once. The top ten hold about 4.8% of the sample.

The study profiled bulk TCR beta-chain repertoires in matched peripheral blood, tumor and adjacent normal breast tissue taken from over 15 patients with early-stage breast cancer. Before surgery, roughly 5-10 mL of whole blood was collected in EDTA tubes and processed within 2 hours. Peripheral blood mononuclear cells were isolated by Ficoll-Paque centrifugation in SepMate-50 tubes. PBMCs were cryopreserved in roughly 90% FBS with about 10% DMSO in aliquots of about 1.7 to 4 million cells and stored in liquid nitrogen. Genomic DNA was extracted with the Qiagen AllPrep DNA/RNA Mini kit. The sequencing input was blood. The origin of this receptor is a person aged 35-49 years with breast cancer. The chain is assembled from TRBV6-6 and TRBJ1-2, with no reliable assignment of the D segment. Read as DNA, the sequence is TGTGCCAGCAGTTACTCGAGACCGAGCGGCTACACCTTC. The resulting protein is CASSYSRPSGYTF.